This T cell receptor beta chain was found in a study of shared clonotypes between healthy human individuals. The study's findings and limits: The authors expected sequencing depth to affect clonotype sharing among donors.

To note about this clone: Its antigen is as yet unknown.

CDR1 SGHTA and CDR2 FQGTGA come from the germline V gene. The CDR3 loop spans 14 amino acids. Trimming removed 5 bases at V and 7 bases at J, with 17 bases between. For unsorted PBMC, around 280 ng DNA per replicate equaled approximately 30,000 T cell genomes. Using ten immunoSEQ deep assay plates, investigators sequenced unsorted PBMC DNA. Here immunoSEQ multiplex PCR was the method, and the copy in TCRdb shows in-frame clones only, minus some. The sample lists some 490,000 clones; over 70% were seen once. The rearrangement uses TRBV7-3 and TRBJ1-2; possible D gene TRBD1, 5 bases. The clonotype comes from a woman in her 40s in good health. Some clones in this sample may be carry-over from other donors' samples. Material: PBMCs. DNA for the CDR3: TGTGCCAGCAGCCCGTCCGGGACCACTGGTGGCTACACCTTC. Its protein product is CASSPSGTTGGYTF.